This T cell receptor beta chain was captured by sequencing in a study of CD8 T cells in Susac syndrome. About the research overall: Among sequenced Susac syndrome patients, over 5 had active disease and about eight were in remission.

When the RNA was reverse transcribed, random hexamers were used with an input of about 0.5 to 1 ug. A multiplex approach, immunoSEQ multiplex PCR, amplified TCR beta CDR3 across 54 Vbeta and 13 Jbeta. TCRdb redid the calling of the immunoSEQ multiplex PCR reads with MiXCR, one entry per CDR3 protein. The sample carries tens of thousands of distinct CDR3 sequences, around 94% recorded once. Sequencing of TCR beta was performed on blood CD8+ T cells and on blood CD4+ T cells. While CD8+ and CD4+ T cells were isolated negatively, TEMRA cells were enriched by FACS. CDR3 length: 14 residues. The germline gives CDR1 MNHEY, CDR2 SVGEGT. V dropped 11 bases and J dropped 1 base, with 17 bases sitting between them.

The sequence derives from a human donor with Susac syndrome. The sequenced sample consisted of CD4+ T cells from PBMCs. V usage is TRBV6-2 or TRBV6-3 and J usage is TRBJ1-1; D is uncertain. The CDR3 here is CAGSSRTQNTEAFF. The CDR3 nucleotides read TGTGCCGGTTCCTCAAGGACTCAGAACACTGAAGCTTTCTTT.